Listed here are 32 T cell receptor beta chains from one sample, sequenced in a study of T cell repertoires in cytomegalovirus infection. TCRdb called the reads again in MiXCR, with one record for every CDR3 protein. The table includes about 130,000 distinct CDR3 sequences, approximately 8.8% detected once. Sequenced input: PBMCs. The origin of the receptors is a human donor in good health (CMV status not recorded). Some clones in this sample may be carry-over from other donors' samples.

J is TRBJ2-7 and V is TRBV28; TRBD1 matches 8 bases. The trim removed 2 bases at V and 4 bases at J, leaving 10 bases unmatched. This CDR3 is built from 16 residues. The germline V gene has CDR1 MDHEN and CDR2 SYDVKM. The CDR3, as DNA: TGTGCCAGCAGTTTAATTCTGGCAGGGGGCAGGTACGAGCAGTACTTC. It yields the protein CASSLILAGGRYEQYF.

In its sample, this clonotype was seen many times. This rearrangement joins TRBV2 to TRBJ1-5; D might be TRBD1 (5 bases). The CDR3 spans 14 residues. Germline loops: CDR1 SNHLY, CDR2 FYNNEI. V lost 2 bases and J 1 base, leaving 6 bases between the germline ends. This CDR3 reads CASSEQGSNQPQHF. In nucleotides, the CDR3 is TGTGCCAGCAGTGAACAGGGAAGCAATCAGCCCCAGCATTTT.

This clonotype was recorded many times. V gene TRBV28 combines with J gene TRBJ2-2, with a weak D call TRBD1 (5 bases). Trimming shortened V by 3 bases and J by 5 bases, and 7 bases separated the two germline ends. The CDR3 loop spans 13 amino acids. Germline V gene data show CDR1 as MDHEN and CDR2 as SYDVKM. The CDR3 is CASSLGQTGELFF. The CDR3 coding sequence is TGTGCCAGCAGTTTGGGGCAAACCGGGGAGCTGTTTTTT.

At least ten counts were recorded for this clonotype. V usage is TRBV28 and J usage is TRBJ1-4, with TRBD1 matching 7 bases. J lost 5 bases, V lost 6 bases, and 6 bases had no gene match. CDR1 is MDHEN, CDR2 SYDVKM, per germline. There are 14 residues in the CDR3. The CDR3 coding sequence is TGTGCCAGCAGCTACGGGACAGCAAATGAAAAACTGTTTTTT. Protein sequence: CASSYGTANEKLFF. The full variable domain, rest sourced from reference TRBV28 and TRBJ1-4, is DVKVTQSSRYLVKRTGEKVFLECVQDMDHENMFWYRQDPGLGLRLIYFSYDVKMKEKGDIPEGYSVSREKKERFSLILESASTNQTSMYLCASSYGTANEKLFFGSGTQLSVL.

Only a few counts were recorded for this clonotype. CDR3 sequence: CASSGVGVLAGELFF. The CDR3 coding sequence is TGTGCCAGTAGCGGTGTCGGTGTTTTGGCCGGGGAGCTGTTTTTT. This sequence joins TRBV19 and TRBJ2-2, with unresolved D. CDR3 size: 15 residues. V lost 6 bases to trimming and J lost 6 bases, with 17 bases between them. Germline V CDR1 and CDR2: LNHDA, SQIVND (reference sequence).

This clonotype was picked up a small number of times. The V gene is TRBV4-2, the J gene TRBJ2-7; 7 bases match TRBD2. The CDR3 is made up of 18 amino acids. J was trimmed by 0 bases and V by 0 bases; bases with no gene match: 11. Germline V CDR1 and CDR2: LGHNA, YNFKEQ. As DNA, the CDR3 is TGTGCCAGCAGCCAAGAGGGGGGGGGGGAAGGCCTCTCCTACGAGCAGTACTTC. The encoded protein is CASSQEGGGEGLSYEQYF.

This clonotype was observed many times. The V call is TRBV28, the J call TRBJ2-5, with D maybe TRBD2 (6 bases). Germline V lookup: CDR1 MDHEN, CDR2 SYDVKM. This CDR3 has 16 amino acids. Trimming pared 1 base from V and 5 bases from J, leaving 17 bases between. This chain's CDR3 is CASSLLGGNFRETQYF. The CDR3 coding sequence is TGTGCCAGCAGTTTATTAGGAGGGAATTTTAGGGAGACCCAGTACTTC.

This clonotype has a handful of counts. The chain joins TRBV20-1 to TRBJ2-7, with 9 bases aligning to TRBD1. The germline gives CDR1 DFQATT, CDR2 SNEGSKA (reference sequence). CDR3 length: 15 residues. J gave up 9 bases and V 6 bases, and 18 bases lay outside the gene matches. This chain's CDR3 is CSASDRGTGPLRQYF. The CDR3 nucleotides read TGCAGTGCCAGCGACCGCGGGACAGGGCCCCTGCGGCAGTACTTC.

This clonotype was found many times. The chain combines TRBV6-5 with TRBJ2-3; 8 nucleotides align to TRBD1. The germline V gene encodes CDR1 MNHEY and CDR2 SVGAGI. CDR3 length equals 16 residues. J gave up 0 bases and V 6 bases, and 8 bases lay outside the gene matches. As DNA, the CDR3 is TGTGCCAGCAGACCTTACCAGGGGGCAAGCACAGATACGCAGTATTTT. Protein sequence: CASRPYQGASTDTQYF.

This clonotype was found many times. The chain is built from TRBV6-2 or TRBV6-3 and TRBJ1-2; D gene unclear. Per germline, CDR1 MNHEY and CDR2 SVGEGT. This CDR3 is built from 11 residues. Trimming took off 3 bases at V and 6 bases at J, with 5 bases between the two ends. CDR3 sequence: CASSYLNGYTF. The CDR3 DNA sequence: TGTGCCAGCAGTTATCTGAATGGCTACACCTTC.

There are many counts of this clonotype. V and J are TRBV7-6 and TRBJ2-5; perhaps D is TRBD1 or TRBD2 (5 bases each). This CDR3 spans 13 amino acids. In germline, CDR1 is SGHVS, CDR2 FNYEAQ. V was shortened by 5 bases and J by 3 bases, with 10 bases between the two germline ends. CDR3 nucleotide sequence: TGTGCCAGCAGCAGAGGGGTTGAAGAGACCCAGTACTTC. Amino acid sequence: CASSRGVEETQYF.

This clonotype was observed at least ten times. DNA of the CDR3: TGTGCCAGCAGTTTCCGACAGCGTGGCTACACCTTC. This translates into CASSFRQRGYTF. The chain has TRBV28 and TRBJ1-2; possibly TRBD1 for D (5 bases). CDR1 and CDR2 from the germline V gene are MDHEN and SYDVKM. This CDR3 has 12 residues. The germline V and J ends were trimmed by 3 bases and 7 bases, with 9 bases remaining between them.

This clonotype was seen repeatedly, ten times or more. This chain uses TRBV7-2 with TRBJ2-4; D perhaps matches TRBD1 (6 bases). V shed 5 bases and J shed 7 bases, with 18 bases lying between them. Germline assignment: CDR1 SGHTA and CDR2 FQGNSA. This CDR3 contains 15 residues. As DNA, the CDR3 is TGTGCCAGCAGCCCAGAGCGTCTCCAGGGGAACATTCAGTACTTC. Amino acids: CASSPERLQGNIQYF.

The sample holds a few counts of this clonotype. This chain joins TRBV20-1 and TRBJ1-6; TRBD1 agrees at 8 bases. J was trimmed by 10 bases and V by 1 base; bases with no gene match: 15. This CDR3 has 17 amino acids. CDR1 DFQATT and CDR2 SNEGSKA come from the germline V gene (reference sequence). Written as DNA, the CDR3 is TGCAGTGCTAGAGTCCACGAAATGGACAGGGTGGGCTCACCCCTCCACTTT. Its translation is CSARVHEMDRVGSPLHF.

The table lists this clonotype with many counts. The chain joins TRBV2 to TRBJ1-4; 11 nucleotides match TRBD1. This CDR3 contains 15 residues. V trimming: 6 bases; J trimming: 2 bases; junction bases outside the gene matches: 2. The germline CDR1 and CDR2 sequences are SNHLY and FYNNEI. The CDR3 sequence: CASRDRGRTNEKLFF. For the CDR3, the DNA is TGTGCCAGCAGGGACAGGGGGCGGACTAATGAAAAACTGTTTTTT.

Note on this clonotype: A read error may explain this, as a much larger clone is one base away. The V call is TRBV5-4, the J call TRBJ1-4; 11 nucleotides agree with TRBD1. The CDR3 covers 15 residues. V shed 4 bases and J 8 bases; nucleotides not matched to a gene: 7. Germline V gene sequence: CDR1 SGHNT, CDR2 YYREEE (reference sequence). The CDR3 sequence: CASSDRDRGAEKLFF. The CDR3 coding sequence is TGTGCCAGCAGCGACCGGGACAGGGGGGCAGAAAAACTGTTTTTT. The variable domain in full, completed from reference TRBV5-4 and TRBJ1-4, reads ETGVTQSPTHLIKTRGQQVTLRCSSQSGHNTVSWYQQALGQGPQFIFQYYREEENGRGNFPPRFSGLQFPNYSSELNVNALELDDSALYLCASSDRDRGAEKLFFGSGTQLSVL.

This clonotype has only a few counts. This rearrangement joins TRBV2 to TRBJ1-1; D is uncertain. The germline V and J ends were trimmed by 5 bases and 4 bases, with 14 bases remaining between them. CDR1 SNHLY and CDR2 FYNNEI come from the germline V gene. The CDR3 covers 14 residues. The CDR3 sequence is CASSFEPEGTEAFF. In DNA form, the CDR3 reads TGTGCCAGCAGTTTTGAACCCGAAGGCACTGAAGCTTTCTTT.

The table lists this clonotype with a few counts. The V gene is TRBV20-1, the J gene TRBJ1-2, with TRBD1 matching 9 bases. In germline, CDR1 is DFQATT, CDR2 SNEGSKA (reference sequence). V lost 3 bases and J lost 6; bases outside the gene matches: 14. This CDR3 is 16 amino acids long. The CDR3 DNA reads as TGCAGTGCTAGCTGGCCGACAGGGGGTCGGGGAAATGGCTACACCTTC. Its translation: CSASWPTGGRGNGYTF.

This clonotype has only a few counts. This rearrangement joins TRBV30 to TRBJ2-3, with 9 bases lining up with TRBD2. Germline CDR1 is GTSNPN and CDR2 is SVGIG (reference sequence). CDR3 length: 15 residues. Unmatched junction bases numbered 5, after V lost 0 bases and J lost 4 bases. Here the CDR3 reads CAWSVGGGASDTQYF. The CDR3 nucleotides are TGTGCCTGGAGTGTGGGCGGGGGGGCGTCAGATACGCAGTATTTT.

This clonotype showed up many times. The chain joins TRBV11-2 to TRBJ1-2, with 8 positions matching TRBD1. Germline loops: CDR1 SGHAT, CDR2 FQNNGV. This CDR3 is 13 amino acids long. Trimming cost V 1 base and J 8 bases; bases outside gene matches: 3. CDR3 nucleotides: TGTGCCAGCAGCTTAGCAGGGGGCGGAGGCTACACCTTC. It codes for CASSLAGGGGYTF.

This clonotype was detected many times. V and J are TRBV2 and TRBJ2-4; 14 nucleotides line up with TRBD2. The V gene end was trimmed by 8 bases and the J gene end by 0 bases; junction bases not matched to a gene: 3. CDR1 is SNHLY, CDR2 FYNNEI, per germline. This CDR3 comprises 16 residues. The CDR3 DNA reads TGTGCCAGCGGGACTAGCGGGGGACTAGCCAAAAACATTCAGTACTTC. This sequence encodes CASGTSGGLAKNIQYF.

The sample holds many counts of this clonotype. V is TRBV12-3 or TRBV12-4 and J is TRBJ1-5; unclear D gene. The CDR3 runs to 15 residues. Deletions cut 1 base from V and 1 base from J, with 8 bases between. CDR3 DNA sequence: TGTGCCAGCAGTTTAGTGGGAGGCAGCAATCAGCCCCAGCATTTT. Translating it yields CASSLVGGSNQPQHF.

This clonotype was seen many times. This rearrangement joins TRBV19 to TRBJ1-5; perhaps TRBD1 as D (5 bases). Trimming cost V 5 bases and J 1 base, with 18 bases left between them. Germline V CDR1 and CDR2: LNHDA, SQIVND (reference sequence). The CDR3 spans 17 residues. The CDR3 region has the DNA TGTGCCAGTAGTCTAACAGGTGTGGGTTGGAGCAATCAGCCCCAGCATTTT. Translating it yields CASSLTGVGWSNQPQHF.

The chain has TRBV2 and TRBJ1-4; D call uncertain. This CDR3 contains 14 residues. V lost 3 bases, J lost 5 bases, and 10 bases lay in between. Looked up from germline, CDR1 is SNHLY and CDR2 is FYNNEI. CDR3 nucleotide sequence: TGTGCCAGCAGTGACCAGTCCGTGAATGAAAAACTGTTTTTT. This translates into CASSDQSVNEKLFF.

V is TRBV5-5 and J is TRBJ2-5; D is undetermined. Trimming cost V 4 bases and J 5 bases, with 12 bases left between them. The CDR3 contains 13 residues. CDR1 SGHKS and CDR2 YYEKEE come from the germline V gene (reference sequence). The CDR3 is CASSPGPRETQYF. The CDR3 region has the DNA TGTGCCAGCAGCCCCGGGCCACGGGAGACCCAGTACTTC.

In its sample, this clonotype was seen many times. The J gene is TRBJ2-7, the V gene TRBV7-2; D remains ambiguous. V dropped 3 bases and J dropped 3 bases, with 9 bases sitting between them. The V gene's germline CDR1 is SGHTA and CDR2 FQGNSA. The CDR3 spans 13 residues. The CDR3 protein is CASSLGGIYEQYF. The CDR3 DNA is TGTGCCAGCAGCTTGGGCGGCATCTACGAGCAGTACTTC. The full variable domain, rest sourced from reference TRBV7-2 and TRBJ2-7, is GAGVSQSPSNKVTEKGKDVELRCDPISGHTALYWYRQSLGQGLEFLIYFQGNSAPDKSGLPSDRFSAERTGGSVSTLTIQRTQQEDSAVYLCASSLGGIYEQYFGPGTRLTVT.

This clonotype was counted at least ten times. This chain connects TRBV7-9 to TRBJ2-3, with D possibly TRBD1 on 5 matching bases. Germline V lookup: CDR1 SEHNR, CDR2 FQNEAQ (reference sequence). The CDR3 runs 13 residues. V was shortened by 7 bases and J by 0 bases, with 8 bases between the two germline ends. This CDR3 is CASIQASTDTQYF. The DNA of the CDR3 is TGTGCCAGCATACAGGCTAGCACAGATACGCAGTATTTT.

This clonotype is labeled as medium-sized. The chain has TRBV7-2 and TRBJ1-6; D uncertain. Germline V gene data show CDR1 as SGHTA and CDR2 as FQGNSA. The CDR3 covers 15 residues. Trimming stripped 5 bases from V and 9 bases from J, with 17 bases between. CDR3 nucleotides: TGTGCCAGCAGCCCCGAGGGTTTTTCCGGTTCACCCCTCCACTTT. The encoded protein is CASSPEGFSGSPLHF.

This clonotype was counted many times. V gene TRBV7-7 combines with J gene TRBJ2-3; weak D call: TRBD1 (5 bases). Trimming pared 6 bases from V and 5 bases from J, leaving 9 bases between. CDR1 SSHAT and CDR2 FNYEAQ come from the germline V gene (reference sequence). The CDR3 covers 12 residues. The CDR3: CASRGEGDTQYF. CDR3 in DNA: TGTGCCAGCAGAGGGGAAGGAGATACGCAGTATTTT.

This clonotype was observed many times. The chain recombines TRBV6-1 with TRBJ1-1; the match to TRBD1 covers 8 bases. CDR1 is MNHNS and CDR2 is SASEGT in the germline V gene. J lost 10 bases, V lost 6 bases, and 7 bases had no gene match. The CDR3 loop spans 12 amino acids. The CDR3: CASSLDRATAFF. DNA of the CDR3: TGTGCCAGCAGCCTGGACAGGGCAACAGCTTTCTTT.

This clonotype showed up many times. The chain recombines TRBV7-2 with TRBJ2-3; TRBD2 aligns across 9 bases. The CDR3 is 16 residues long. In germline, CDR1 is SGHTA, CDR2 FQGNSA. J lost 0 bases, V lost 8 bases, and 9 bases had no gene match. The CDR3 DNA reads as TGTGCCAGCCGGAGTGGCGGGGGGGGAAGCACAGATACGCAGTATTTT. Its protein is CASRSGGGGSTDTQYF. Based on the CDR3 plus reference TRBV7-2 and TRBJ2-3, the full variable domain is GAGVSQSPSNKVTEKGKDVELRCDPISGHTALYWYRQSLGQGLEFLIYFQGNSAPDKSGLPSDRFSAERTGGSVSTLTIQRTQQEDSAVYLCASRSGGGGSTDTQYFGPGTRLTVL.

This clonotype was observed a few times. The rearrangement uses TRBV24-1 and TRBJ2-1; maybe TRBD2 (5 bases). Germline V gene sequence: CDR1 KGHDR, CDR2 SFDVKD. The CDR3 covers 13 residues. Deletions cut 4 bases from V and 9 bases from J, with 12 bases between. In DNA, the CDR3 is TGTGCCACCAGTGAACGGGATGTCAGTGAGCAGTTCTTC. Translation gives CATSERDVSEQFF.